The rows below give T cell receptor beta chains drawn from one sample of a study of patients and donors after allogeneic stem cell transplantation. TCRdb fed the RT-PCR reads into MiXCR, producing one record per CDR3 protein. The sample holds hundreds of thousands of distinct CDR3 sequences; around 40% are singletons and the top ten take 11%. Sequences were obtained from blood, either unsorted or a sorted T cell fraction (not recorded which). Receptors were obtained from a human donor who was either an allogeneic HSCT recipient or a stem cell or donor lymphocyte infusion donor (not recorded which). It is not recorded whose cells these are; they may come from a transplant donor. The CDR3 runs from the conserved cysteine through the conserved F or W. D genes are given only for firm matches. Clone size is stated in some rows and not others, as once, few, many or a class when expanded.

.	TRBD1	TRBV6-2/TRBV6-3	TRBJ1-1	CASILDRGYTEAFF	TGTGCCAGCATCTTGGACAGGGGGTACACTGAAGCTTTCTTT
once	.	TRBV12-3/TRBV12-4	TRBJ2-7	CASSPGLPMAYEQYF	TGTGCCAGCAGCCCGGGACTGCCTATGGCCTACGAGCAGTACTTC
.	TRBD1	TRBV20-1	TRBJ1-2	CSASTGAVSHGYTF	TGCAGTGCCTCGACAGGGGCCGTTTCGCATGGCTACACCTTC
.	.	TRBV11-1	TRBJ1-5	CASSLSGQPQHF	TGTGCCAGCAGCTTAAGTGGTCAGCCCCAGCATTTT
.	.	TRBV10-3	TRBJ2-7	CAISVRAGEQYF	TGTGCCATCAGTGTTAGGGCAGGAGAGCAGTACTTC
few	TRBD1	TRBV29-1	TRBJ2-7	CSGGQAYEQYF	TGCAGCGGTGGACAGGCCTACGAGCAGTACTTC
.	.	TRBV24-1	TRBJ2-5	CATGTGTQETQYF	TGTGCCACCGGTACAGGGACCCAAGAGACCCAGTACTTC
.	TRBD1	TRBV18	TRBJ2-7	CASSAKDRAHYEQYF	TGTGCCAGCTCGGCGAAGGACAGGGCCCACTACGAGCAGTACTTC
.	.	TRBV5-1	TRBJ1-1	CASSLDNLYSEAFF	TGCGCCAGCAGCTTGGACAATCTGTATAGTGAAGCTTTCTTT
.	.	TRBV20-1	TRBJ1-2	CSARTATNYGYTF	TGCAGTGCTAGGACAGCTACTAACTATGGCTACACCTTC
.	.	TRBV30	TRBJ2-2	CAWTYRGIGELFF	TGTGCCTGGACCTATAGAGGGATCGGGGAGCTGTTTTTT
few	.	TRBV13	TRBJ2-7	CASSLGTVYEQYF	TGTGCCAGCAGCTTAGGAACGGTATACGAGCAGTACTTC
many	.	TRBV12-3/TRBV12-4	TRBJ1-1	CASSLGRNTEAFF	TGTGCCAGCAGCTTAGGTCGGAACACTGAAGCTTTCTTT
few	.	TRBV15	TRBJ2-7	CATSREDGTTEQYF	TGTGCCACCAGCAGAGAGGATGGGACCACCGAGCAGTACTTC
.	.	TRBV20-1	TRBJ2-6	CSAREWQISGANVLTF	TGCAGTGCTAGAGAGTGGCAAATCTCTGGGGCCAACGTCCTGACTTTC
few	.	TRBV5-8	TRBJ1-3	CASSLEGRGNTIYF	TGTGCCAGCAGCTTGGAAGGGAGAGGAAACACCATATATTTT